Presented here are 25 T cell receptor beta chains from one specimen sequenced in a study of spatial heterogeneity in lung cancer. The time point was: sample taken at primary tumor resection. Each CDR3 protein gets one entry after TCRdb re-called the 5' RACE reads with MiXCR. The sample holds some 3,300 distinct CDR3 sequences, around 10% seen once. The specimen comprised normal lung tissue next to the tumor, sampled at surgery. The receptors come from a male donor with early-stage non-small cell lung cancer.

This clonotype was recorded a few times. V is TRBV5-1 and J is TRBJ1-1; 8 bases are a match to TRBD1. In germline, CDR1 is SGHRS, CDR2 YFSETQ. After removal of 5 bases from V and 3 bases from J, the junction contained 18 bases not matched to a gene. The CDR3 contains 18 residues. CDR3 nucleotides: TGCGCCAGCAGTGTCCCTTTTGGACAGGGTGGAGGATACACTGAAGCTTTCTTT. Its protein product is CASSVPFGQGGGYTEAFF.

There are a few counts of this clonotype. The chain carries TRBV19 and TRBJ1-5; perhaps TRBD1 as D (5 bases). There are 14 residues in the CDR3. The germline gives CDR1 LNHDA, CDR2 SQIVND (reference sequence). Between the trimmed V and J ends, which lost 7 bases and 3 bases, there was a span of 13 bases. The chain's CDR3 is CASNLWGSNQPQHF. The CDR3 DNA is TGTGCCAGTAACCTCTGGGGGTCCAATCAGCCCCAGCATTTT.

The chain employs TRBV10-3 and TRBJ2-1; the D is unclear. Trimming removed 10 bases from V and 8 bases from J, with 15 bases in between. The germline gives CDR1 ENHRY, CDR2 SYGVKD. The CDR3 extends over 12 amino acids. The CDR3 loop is CATSVGPDEQFF. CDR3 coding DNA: TGTGCCACCTCCGTTGGGCCCGATGAGCAGTTCTTC.

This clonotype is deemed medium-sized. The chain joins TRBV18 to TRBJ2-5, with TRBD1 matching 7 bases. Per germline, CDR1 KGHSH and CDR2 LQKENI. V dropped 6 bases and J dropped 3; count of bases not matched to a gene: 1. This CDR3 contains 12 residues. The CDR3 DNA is TGTGCCAGCTCGGGACAGAAAGAGACCCAGTACTTC. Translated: CASSGQKETQYF.

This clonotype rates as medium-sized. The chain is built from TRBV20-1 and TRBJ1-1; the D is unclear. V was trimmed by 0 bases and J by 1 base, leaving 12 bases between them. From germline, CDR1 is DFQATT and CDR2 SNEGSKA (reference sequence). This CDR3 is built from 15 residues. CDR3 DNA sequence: TGCAGTGCTAGAGATTTAAGGCAGTCGAACACTGAAGCTTTCTTT. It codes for CSARDLRQSNTEAFF.

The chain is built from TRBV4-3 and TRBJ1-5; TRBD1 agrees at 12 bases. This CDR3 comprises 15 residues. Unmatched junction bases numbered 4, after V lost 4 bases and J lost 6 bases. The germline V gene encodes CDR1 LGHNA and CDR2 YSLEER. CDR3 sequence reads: CASSPGTGGRQPQHF. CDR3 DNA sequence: TGCGCCAGCAGCCCAGGGACAGGGGGCCGTCAGCCCCAGCATTTT.

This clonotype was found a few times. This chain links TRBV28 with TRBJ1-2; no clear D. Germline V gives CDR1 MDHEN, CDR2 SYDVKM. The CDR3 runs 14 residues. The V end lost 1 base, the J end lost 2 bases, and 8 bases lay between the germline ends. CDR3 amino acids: CASSLFSRNYGYTF. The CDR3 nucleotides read TGTGCCAGCAGTTTATTTTCCAGAAACTATGGCTACACCTTC.

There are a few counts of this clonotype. CDR3 protein: CSARGSLYEQYF. For the CDR3, the DNA is TGCAGTGCTAGAGGCAGCCTCTACGAGCAGTACTTC. This rearrangement joins TRBV20-1 to TRBJ2-7; no reliable D call. Trimming shortened V by 1 base and J by 3 bases, and 7 bases separated the two germline ends. The CDR3 has 12 residues. Per germline, CDR1 DFQATT and CDR2 SNEGSKA (reference sequence).

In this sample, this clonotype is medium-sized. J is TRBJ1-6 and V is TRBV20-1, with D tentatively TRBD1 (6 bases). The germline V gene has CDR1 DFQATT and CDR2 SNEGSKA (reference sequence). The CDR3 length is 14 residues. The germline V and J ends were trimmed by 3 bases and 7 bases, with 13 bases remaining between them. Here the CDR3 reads CSASSQTGNSPLHF. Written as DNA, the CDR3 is TGCAGTGCTAGCTCCCAGACAGGCAATTCACCCCTCCACTTT.

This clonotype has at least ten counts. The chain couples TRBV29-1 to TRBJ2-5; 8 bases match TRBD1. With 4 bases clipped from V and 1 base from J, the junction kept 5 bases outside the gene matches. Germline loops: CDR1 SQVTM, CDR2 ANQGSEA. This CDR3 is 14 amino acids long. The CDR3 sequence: CSVGTGTGQETQYF. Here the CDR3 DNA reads TGCAGCGTTGGGACCGGGACAGGCCAAGAGACCCAGTACTTC. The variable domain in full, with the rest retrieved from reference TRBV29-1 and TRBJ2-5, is SAVISQKPSRDICQRGTSLTIQCQVDSQVTMMFWYRQQPGQSLTLIATANQGSEATYESGFVIDKFPISRPNLTFSTLTVSNMSPEDSSIYLCSVGTGTGQETQYFGPGTRLLVL.

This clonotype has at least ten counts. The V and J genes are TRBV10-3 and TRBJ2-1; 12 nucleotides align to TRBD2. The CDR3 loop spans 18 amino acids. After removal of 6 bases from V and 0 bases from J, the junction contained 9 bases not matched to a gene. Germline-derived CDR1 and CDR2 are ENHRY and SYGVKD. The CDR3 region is CAISTLAGGSSSYNEQFF. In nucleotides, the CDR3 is TGTGCCATCAGCACGCTAGCGGGGGGGTCGAGCTCCTACAATGAGCAGTTCTTC.

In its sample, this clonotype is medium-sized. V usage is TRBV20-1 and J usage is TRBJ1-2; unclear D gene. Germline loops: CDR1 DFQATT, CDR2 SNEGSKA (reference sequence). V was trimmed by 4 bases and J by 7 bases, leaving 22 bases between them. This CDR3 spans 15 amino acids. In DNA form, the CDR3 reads TGCAGTGCTAAACGTCCCCGGGCCCAAGAGGGTGGCTACACCTTC. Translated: CSAKRPRAQEGGYTF.

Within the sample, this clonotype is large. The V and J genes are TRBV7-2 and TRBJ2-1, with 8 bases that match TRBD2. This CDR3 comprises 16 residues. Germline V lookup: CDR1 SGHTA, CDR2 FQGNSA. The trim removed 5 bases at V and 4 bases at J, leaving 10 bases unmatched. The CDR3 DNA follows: TGTGCCAGCAGCCCACCGGGACTAGGAGAATACAATGAGCAGTTCTTC. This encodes CASSPPGLGEYNEQFF. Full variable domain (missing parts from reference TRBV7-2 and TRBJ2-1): GAGVSQSPSNKVTEKGKDVELRCDPISGHTALYWYRQSLGQGLEFLIYFQGNSAPDKSGLPSDRFSAERTGGSVSTLTIQRTQQEDSAVYLCASSPPGLGEYNEQFFGPGTRLTVL.

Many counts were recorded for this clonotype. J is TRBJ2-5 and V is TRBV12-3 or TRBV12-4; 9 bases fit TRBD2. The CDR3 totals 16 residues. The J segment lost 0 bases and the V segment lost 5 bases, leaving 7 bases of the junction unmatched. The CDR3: CASSPTAGGYQETQYF. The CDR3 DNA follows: TGTGCCAGCAGTCCAACAGCGGGGGGATACCAAGAGACCCAGTACTTC.

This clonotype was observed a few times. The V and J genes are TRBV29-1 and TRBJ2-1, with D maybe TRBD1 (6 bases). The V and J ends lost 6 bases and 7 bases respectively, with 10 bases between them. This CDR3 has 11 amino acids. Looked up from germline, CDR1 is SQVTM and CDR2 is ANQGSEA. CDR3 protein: CSVPGVNEQFF. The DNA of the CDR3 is TGCAGCGTCCCAGGGGTGAATGAGCAGTTCTTC.

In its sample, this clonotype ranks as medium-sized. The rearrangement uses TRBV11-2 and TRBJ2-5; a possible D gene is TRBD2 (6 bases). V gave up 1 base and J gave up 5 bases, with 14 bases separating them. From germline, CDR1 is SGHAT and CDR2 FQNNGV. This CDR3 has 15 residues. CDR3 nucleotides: TGTGCCAGCAGCTTAGGGCACTTGAGCGGGGAGACCCAGTACTTC. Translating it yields CASSLGHLSGETQYF.

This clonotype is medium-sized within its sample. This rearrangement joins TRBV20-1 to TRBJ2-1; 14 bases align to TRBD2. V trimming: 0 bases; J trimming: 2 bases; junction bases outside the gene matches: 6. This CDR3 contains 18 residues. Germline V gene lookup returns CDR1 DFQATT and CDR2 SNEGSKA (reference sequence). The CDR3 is CSARETSGRAGTYNEQFF. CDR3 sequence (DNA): TGCAGTGCTAGAGAGACTAGCGGGAGGGCCGGGACCTACAATGAGCAGTTCTTC.

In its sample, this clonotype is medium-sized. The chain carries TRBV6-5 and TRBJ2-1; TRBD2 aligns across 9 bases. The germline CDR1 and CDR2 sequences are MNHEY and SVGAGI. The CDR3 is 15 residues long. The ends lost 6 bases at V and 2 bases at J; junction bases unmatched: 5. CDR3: CASSLAGVAYNEQFF. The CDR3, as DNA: TGTGCCAGCAGCTTAGCGGGAGTCGCCTACAATGAGCAGTTCTTC.

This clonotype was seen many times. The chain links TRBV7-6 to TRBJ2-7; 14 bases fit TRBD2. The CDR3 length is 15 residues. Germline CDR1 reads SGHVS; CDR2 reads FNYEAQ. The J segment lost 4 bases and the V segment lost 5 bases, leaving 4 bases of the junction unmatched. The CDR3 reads CASSTGLAGGYEQYF. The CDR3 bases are TGTGCCAGCAGCACCGGACTAGCGGGGGGTTACGAGCAGTACTTC.

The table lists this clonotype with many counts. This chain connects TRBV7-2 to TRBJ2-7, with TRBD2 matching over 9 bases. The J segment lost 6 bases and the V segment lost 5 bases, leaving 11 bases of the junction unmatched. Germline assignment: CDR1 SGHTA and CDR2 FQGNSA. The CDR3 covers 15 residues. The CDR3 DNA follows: TGTGCCAGCAGCCCCGGAGGTAGCGGGAGCTTCGAGCAGTACTTC. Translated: CASSPGGSGSFEQYF.

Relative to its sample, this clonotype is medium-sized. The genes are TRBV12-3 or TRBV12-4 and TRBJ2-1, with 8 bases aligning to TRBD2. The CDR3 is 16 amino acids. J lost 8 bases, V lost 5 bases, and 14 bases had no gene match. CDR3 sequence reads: CASSPRLAIDKDEQFF. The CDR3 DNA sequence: TGTGCCAGCAGTCCTAGACTAGCGATCGATAAGGATGAGCAGTTCTTC.

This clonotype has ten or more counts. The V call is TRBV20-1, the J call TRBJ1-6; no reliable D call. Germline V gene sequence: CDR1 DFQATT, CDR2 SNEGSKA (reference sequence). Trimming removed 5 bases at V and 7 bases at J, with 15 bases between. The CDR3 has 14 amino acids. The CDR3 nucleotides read TGCAGTGCTCCGGTAGCAGCGAAAAATTCACCCCTCCACTTT. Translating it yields CSAPVAAKNSPLHF.

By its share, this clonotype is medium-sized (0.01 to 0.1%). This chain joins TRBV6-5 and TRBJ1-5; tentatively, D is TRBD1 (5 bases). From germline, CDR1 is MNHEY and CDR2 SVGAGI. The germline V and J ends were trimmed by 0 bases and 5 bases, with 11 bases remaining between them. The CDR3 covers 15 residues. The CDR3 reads CASSYSRGGDQPQHF. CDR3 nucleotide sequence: TGTGCCAGCAGTTACTCGCGGGGAGGGGATCAGCCCCAGCATTTT.

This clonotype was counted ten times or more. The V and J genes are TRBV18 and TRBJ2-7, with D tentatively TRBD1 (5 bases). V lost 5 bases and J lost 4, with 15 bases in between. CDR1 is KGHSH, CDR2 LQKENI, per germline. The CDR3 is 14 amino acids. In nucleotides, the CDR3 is TGTGCCAGCTCAAAGGCGACAGACGATTACGAGCAGTACTTC. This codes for CASSKATDDYEQYF.

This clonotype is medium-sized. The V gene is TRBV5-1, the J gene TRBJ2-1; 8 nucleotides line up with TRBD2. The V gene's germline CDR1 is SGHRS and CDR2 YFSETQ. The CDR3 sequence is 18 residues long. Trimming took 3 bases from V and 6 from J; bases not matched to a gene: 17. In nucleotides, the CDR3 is TGCGCCAGCAGCTCCTATATAGCGGGGCCAAACCTCCGCAATGAGCAGTTCTTC. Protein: CASSSYIAGPNLRNEQFF.